This T cell receptor (beta chain) appears in the sequencing data of a study of cytomegalovirus exposure and HLA in healthy donors. Overall study context: About 85 million unique TCRs from HLA-typed donors were held in an early release of data. Broader study findings: Among TCR beta chains, those listed as cytomegalovirus-associated numbered over 150. Earlier results showed most TCR beta V segments being productive about 90% or about 30% of the time.

The table lists this clone with a few counts. Its antigen remains unidentified. V was clipped by 10 bases and J by 1 base, with 14 bases between them. Germline V gene sequence: CDR1 PRHDT, CDR2 FYEKMQ (reference sequence). CDR3 length equals 14 residues. The PCR made use of 60 Vbeta and 13 Jbeta primers. This table comes from immunoSEQ multiplex PCR, and its TCRdb copy is limited to in-frame clones, with some not included. This table has some 110,000 clones, roughly 9.1% appearing once. This chain joins TRBV13 and TRBJ2-1; maybe TRBD1 (5 bases). The specimen sequenced was PBMCs. This receptor was taken from a man aged 40-55 years in good health and CMV-seropositive. As DNA, the CDR3 is TGTGCCACCGATCGAAGGGGATCCTACAATGAGCAGTTCTTC. Its translation: CATDRRGSYNEQFF.